The TCR beta chain described here comes from a study of T-cell memory formation after mild COVID-19. Whole-study results and caveats: Shrinking CD4+ clones were chiefly CM and EM; CD8+ ones were chiefly EMRA. The appearance of some responding clones in pre-infection memory suggested that cross-reactive memory joined. Whereas later expanders leaned CD4+, clones contracting day 15 to 85 showed a balanced CD4/CD8 makeup.

The CDR3 totals 13 residues. Germline CDR1 is KGHDR and CDR2 is SFDVKD. V was pared by 5 bases and J by 4 bases, with 3 bases of the junction left unmatched. This clonotype was picked up a small number of times. Its cognate antigen is unknown. TCRdb re-called the 5' RACE reads with MiXCR, one entry per CDR3 protein. This sample has over 300,000 distinct CDR3 sequences, with under 25% found just once. The chain combines TRBV24-1 with TRBJ2-5, with 7 bases fitting TRBD2. The sequenced sample consisted of PBMCs or a T cell subset sorted from them (not recorded which). The receptor comes from a man aged 18 to 29 who had mild COVID-19 (a few samples of this study predate the infection). Cell type and time point are not known. This chain's CDR3 is CATSAPGGETQYF. The CDR3 DNA reads TGTGCCACCAGTGCCCCGGGAGGAGAGACCCAGTACTTC.